Listed below are T cell receptor beta chains from one sample, sequenced in a study of beta chain features in type 1 diabetes. TCRdb keeps only in-frame clones here, not all; method: immunoSEQ multiplex PCR. The sample consists of fewer than 900,000 clones, roughly 16% of them appearing once. Sequences were obtained from naive CD4+ T cells from blood. The receptors were sampled from a woman in her late teens or twenties in good health. Both conserved end residues are part of each CDR3. Fields, in order: clone size, D gene, J gene, V gene, CDR3 DNA, CDR3 protein. D genes are given only for firm matches. The listing skips clone size in some rows; elsewhere it reads once, few, many or a size class.

abundance: -; d_gene: -; j_gene: TRBJ2-7; v_gene: TRBV11-1; CDR3nt: TGTGCCAGCAGCTTAGGTTTGTCCGGGGGATACTACGAGCAGTACTTC; CDR3aa: CASSLGLSGGYYEQYF
abundance: -; d_gene: TRBD1; j_gene: TRBJ1-2; v_gene: TRBV6-1; CDR3nt: TGTGCCAGCAGCTACCGGGACAGGGTCGGCTACACCTTC; CDR3aa: CASSYRDRVGYTF
abundance: -; d_gene: -; j_gene: TRBJ1-2; v_gene: TRBV5-1; CDR3nt: TGCGCCAGCAGCTTGTCAGGGGATCTACATGGCTACACCTTC; CDR3aa: CASSLSGDLHGYTF
abundance: few; d_gene: -; j_gene: TRBJ1-2; v_gene: TRBV4-2; CDR3nt: TGTGCCAGCAGCCAAGATTTGGGGTCGATGGGTGAAATTGGCTACACCTTC; CDR3aa: CASSQDLGSMGEIGYTF
abundance: few; d_gene: -; j_gene: TRBJ1-2; v_gene: TRBV10-3; CDR3nt: TGTGCCATCAGTGGACCCGATTGGGACTATGGCTACACCTTC; CDR3aa: CAISGPDWDYGYTF
abundance: -; d_gene: -; j_gene: TRBJ2-7; v_gene: TRBV6-5; CDR3nt: TGTGCCAGCAGAAAACCGGGACTTTTCCTGGATGAGTACTTC; CDR3aa: CASRKPGLFLDEYF
abundance: many; d_gene: -; j_gene: TRBJ2-6; v_gene: TRBV14; CDR3nt: TGTGCCAGCAGCCCGGCGGGGTTGATTGGGGCCAACGTCCTGACTTTC; CDR3aa: CASSPAGLIGANVLTF
abundance: few; d_gene: -; j_gene: TRBJ1-2; v_gene: TRBV18; CDR3nt: TGTGCCAGCTCACCCTCGATGAAGGGCGGGTTCTATGGCTACACCTTC; CDR3aa: CASSPSMKGGFYGYTF
abundance: few; d_gene: -; j_gene: TRBJ1-1; v_gene: TRBV11-1; CDR3nt: TGTGCCAGCAGCCAAGGGAGGAACACTGAAGCTTTCTTT; CDR3aa: CASSQGRNTEAFF
abundance: -; d_gene: -; j_gene: TRBJ2-1; v_gene: TRBV28; CDR3nt: TGTGCCAGCAGTTTAGTGCATCATGAGCAGTTCTTC; CDR3aa: CASSLVHHEQFF
abundance: -; d_gene: TRBD1; j_gene: TRBJ2-1; v_gene: TRBV11-2; CDR3nt: TGTGCCAGCAGAAAACCGGGACAGGGTCCCGGTGAGCAGTTCTTC; CDR3aa: CASRKPGQGPGEQFF
abundance: few; d_gene: TRBD2; j_gene: TRBJ2-3; v_gene: TRBV7-2; CDR3nt: TGTGCCAGCAGCCATCCGGGACTAGCGGGAGTAACGGACACAGATACGCAGTATTTT; CDR3aa: CASSHPGLAGVTDTDTQYF
abundance: few; d_gene: -; j_gene: TRBJ2-3; v_gene: TRBV20-1; CDR3nt: TGCAGTGCTACCTGGGGGGATACGCAGTATTTT; CDR3aa: CSATWGDTQYF
abundance: -; d_gene: -; j_gene: TRBJ2-5; v_gene: TRBV7-2; CDR3nt: TGTGCCAGCAGCTTCCGCACAGGTCAAGAGACCCAGTACTTC; CDR3aa: CASSFRTGQETQYF
abundance: few; d_gene: TRBD1; j_gene: TRBJ1-1; v_gene: TRBV19; CDR3nt: TGTGCCAGTAGCTACACCGGACAGGGAAACACTGAAGCTTTCTTT; CDR3aa: CASSYTGQGNTEAFF
abundance: -; d_gene: -; j_gene: TRBJ1-2; v_gene: TRBV2; CDR3nt: TGTGCCAGGGGGACGGACTATGGCTACACCTTC; CDR3aa: CARGTDYGYTF
abundance: -; d_gene: -; j_gene: TRBJ1-5; v_gene: TRBV19; CDR3nt: TGTGCCAGTAGTCCCCTTCAGGGATATAGCAATCAGCCCCAGCATTTT; CDR3aa: CASSPLQGYSNQPQHF
abundance: few; d_gene: TRBD2; j_gene: TRBJ2-3; v_gene: TRBV7-2; CDR3nt: TGTGCCAGCAGCTTAGACGTGTCTAGCGGAATGAGCACAGATACGCAGTATTTT; CDR3aa: CASSLDVSSGMSTDTQYF
abundance: few; d_gene: TRBD1; j_gene: TRBJ2-1; v_gene: TRBV7-9; CDR3nt: TGTGCCACCGAGGGACAGGGCTACAATGAGCAGTTCTTC; CDR3aa: CATEGQGYNEQFF
abundance: -; d_gene: TRBD1; j_gene: TRBJ2-7; v_gene: TRBV5-1; CDR3nt: TGCGCCAGCAGCATTGTACAGGGACAGGGCTACGAGCAGTACTTC; CDR3aa: CASSIVQGQGYEQYF
abundance: many; d_gene: -; j_gene: TRBJ2-1; v_gene: TRBV14; CDR3nt: TGTGCCAGCAGCCAAGAATGGCTAGCGTCCTACAATGAGCAGTTCTTC; CDR3aa: CASSQEWLASYNEQFF
abundance: -; d_gene: -; j_gene: TRBJ1-2; v_gene: TRBV19; CDR3nt: TGTGCCAGTATGGACAGTACCTCTAACTATGGCTACACCTTC; CDR3aa: CASMDSTSNYGYTF
abundance: few; d_gene: -; j_gene: TRBJ1-2; v_gene: TRBV4-2; CDR3nt: TGTGCCAGCAGCCCCCAGGGGCGGCCTGAGGGCTACACCTTC; CDR3aa: CASSPQGRPEGYTF
abundance: few; d_gene: -; j_gene: TRBJ1-5; v_gene: TRBV28; CDR3nt: TGTGCCAGCAGTTTATGGGGGTCAGGGGTCGCCATCCAATTCCAGCATTTT; CDR3aa: CASSLWGSGVAIQFQHF
abundance: few; d_gene: -; j_gene: TRBJ1-2; v_gene: TRBV7-2; CDR3nt: TGTGCCAGCAGCGTACGGGGGGCCCCGCGTGGCTACACCTTC; CDR3aa: CASSVRGAPRGYTF
abundance: few; d_gene: TRBD2; j_gene: TRBJ2-1; v_gene: TRBV28; CDR3nt: TGTGCCAGCAGTCTACTAGCGGGAGGCTCCTACAATGAGCAGTTCTTC; CDR3aa: CASSLLAGGSYNEQFF
abundance: few; d_gene: -; j_gene: TRBJ2-2; v_gene: TRBV6-5; CDR3nt: TGTGCCAGCAGTAGCAGACCGGCCGGCGGGGAGCTGTTTTTT; CDR3aa: CASSSRPAGGELFF
abundance: few; d_gene: -; j_gene: TRBJ2-3; v_gene: TRBV5-4; CDR3nt: TGTGCCAGCAGCTTGGCTAAGGGGCTGCAGGCGACGCAGTATTTT; CDR3aa: CASSLAKGLQATQYF
abundance: -; d_gene: -; j_gene: TRBJ2-2; v_gene: TRBV10-3; CDR3nt: TGTGCCATCAGTGAGACGAACACCGGGGAGCTGTTTTTT; CDR3aa: CAISETNTGELFF
abundance: -; d_gene: TRBD2; j_gene: TRBJ2-3; v_gene: TRBV7-6; CDR3nt: TGTGCCAGCAGCTTAGAGGCGGGGTGGACTAGCGGACGCACAGATACGCAGTATTTT; CDR3aa: CASSLEAGWTSGRTDTQYF
abundance: -; d_gene: -; j_gene: TRBJ1-1; v_gene: TRBV6-5; CDR3nt: TGTGCCAGCAGTTATACAGGGAGCACTGAAGCTTTCTTT; CDR3aa: CASSYTGSTEAFF
abundance: few; d_gene: -; j_gene: TRBJ2-1; v_gene: TRBV6-5; CDR3nt: TGTGCCAGCAGTCGGTTGTCCTACAATGAGCAGTTCTTC; CDR3aa: CASSRLSYNEQFF
abundance: -; d_gene: TRBD2; j_gene: TRBJ2-7; v_gene: TRBV7-3; CDR3nt: TGTGCCAGCAGCCCGACGGGGGGAGCTCGTCCCGAGCAGTACTTC; CDR3aa: CASSPTGGARPEQYF
abundance: -; d_gene: -; j_gene: TRBJ2-5; v_gene: TRBV15; CDR3nt: TGTGCCACCAGCAGAGATGGTGGGGAAGAGACCCAGTACTTC; CDR3aa: CATSRDGGEETQYF
abundance: -; d_gene: TRBD1; j_gene: TRBJ1-1; v_gene: TRBV20-1; CDR3nt: TGCAGTGGGGACAGACACACTGAAGCTTTCTTT; CDR3aa: CSGDRHTEAFF
abundance: -; d_gene: TRBD1; j_gene: TRBJ2-7; v_gene: TRBV10-3; CDR3nt: TGTGCCACGTTGGGGACGGGACAGTACTACGAGCAGTACTTC; CDR3aa: CATLGTGQYYEQYF
abundance: few; d_gene: -; j_gene: TRBJ1-2; v_gene: TRBV5-1; CDR3nt: TGCGCCAGCAGCTCCGGGACTGCCTATGGCTACACCTTC; CDR3aa: CASSSGTAYGYTF
abundance: -; d_gene: -; j_gene: TRBJ2-5; v_gene: TRBV28; CDR3nt: TGTGCCTCGTCCATAGTTCAAGAGACCCAGTACTTC; CDR3aa: CASSIVQETQYF
abundance: -; d_gene: -; j_gene: TRBJ2-7; v_gene: TRBV28; CDR3nt: TGTGCCAGCAGGTCCCTACGGTACGAGCAGTACTTC; CDR3aa: CASRSLRYEQYF
abundance: few; d_gene: TRBD2; j_gene: TRBJ2-3; v_gene: TRBV2; CDR3nt: TGTGCCAGCAGAAGGACTAGCGGGGACACAGATACGCAGTATTTT; CDR3aa: CASRRTSGDTDTQYF
abundance: few; d_gene: TRBD2; j_gene: TRBJ2-7; v_gene: TRBV7-9; CDR3nt: TGTGCCAGCAGCTCGGGACTAGCGGGTGACTACGAGCAGTACTTC; CDR3aa: CASSSGLAGDYEQYF
abundance: few; d_gene: -; j_gene: TRBJ2-1; v_gene: TRBV7-6; CDR3nt: TGTGCCAGCGCAGGGTACAATGAGCAGTTCTTC; CDR3aa: CASAGYNEQFF